This section outlines one TCR beta chain sequence together with its context. Its antigen is currently unknown. Germline V gene lookup returns CDR1 SNHLY and CDR2 FYNNEI. The CDR3 length is 14 residues. The J segment lost 4 bases and the V segment lost 5 bases, leaving 7 bases of the junction unmatched. This entry comes from a study of T cell responses to AZD1222 COVID-19 vaccine. Study-level points and caveats: Vaccine-associated CD4 TCRs spanned spike, dominant at 160-218 and 743-854. Repertoire samples came only from after the peak T cell response. As reported, nearly half of all spike-specific TCRs target variant regions that are unmutated.

Assay used: immunoSEQ multiplex PCR; TCRdb lists only in-frame clones, some missing. The repertoire holds 66,000 or so clones, with roughly 87% as singletons. This receptor was obtained from an adult in good health. This rearrangement joins TRBV2 to TRBJ1-2; TRBD1 agrees at 7 bases. The sample here was peripheral blood, taken on day 0 of AZD1222 vaccination. CDR3 DNA sequence: TGTGCCAGCAGTTTCCGACAGGGTGGCTATGGCTACACCTTC. This translates into CASSFRQGGYGYTF.